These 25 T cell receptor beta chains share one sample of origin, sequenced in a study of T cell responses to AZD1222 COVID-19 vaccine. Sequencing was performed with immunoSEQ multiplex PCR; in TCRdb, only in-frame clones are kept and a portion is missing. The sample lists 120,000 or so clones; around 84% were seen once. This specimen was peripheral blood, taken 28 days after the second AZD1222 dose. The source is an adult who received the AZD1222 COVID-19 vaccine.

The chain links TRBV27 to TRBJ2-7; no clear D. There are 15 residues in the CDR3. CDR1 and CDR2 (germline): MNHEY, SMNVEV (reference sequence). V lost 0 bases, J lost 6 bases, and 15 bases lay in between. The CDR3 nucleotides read TGTGCCAGCAGTTTATCGTGGCGACCCTTGGGCGAGCAGTACTTC. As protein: CASSLSWRPLGEQYF.

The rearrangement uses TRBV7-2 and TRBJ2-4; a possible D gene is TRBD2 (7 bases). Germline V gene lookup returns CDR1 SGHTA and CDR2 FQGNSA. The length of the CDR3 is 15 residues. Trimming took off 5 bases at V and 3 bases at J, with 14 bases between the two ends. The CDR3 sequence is CASSIGGVGKNIQYF. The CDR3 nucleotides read TGTGCCAGCAGCATAGGGGGGGTTGGCAAAAACATTCAGTACTTC.

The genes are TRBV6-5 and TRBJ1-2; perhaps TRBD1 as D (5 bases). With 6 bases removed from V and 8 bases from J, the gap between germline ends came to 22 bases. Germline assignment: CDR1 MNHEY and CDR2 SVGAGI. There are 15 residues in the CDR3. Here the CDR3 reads CASRDSHANYDGYTF. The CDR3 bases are TGTGCCAGCAGAGACAGCCATGCTAACTATGACGGCTACACCTTC.

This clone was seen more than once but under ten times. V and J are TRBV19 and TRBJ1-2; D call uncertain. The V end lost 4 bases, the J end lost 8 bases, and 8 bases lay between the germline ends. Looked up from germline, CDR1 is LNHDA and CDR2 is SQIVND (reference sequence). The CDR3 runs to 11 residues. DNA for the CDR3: TGTGCCAGTAGTAACGGGCCCGGCTACACCTTC. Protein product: CASSNGPGYTF. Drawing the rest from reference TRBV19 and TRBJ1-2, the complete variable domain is DGGITQSPKYLFRKEGQNVTLSCEQNLNHDAMYWYRQDPGQGLRLIYYSQIVNDFQKGDIAEGYSVSREKKESFPLTVTSAQKNPTAFYLCASSNGPGYTFGSGTRLTVV.

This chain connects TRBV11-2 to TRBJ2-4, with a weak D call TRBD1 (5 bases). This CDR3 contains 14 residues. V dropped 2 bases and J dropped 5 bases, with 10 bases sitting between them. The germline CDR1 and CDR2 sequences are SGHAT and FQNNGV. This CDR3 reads CASSLQGWENIQYF. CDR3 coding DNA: TGTGCCAGCAGCTTACAGGGATGGGAAAACATTCAGTACTTC.

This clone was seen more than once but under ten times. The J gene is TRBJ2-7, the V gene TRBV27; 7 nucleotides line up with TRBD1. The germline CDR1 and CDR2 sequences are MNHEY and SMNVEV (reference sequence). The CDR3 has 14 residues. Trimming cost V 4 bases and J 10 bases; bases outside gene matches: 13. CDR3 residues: CASSSTGVTQPQYF. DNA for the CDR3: TGTGCCAGCAGTTCTACAGGGGTTACTCAACCTCAGTACTTC.

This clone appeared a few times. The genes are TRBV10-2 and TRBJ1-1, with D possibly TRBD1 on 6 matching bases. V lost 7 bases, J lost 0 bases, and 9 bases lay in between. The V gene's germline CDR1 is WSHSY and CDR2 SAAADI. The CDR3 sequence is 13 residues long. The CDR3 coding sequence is TGCGCCAGCAATCCAGGGGTGAACACTGAAGCTTTCTTT. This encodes CASNPGVNTEAFF.

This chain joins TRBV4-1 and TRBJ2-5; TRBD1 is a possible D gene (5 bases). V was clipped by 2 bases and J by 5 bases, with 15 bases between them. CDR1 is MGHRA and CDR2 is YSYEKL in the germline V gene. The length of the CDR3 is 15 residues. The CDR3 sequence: CASSQMPGPWETQYF. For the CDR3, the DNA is TGCGCCAGCAGCCAAATGCCAGGGCCATGGGAGACCCAGTACTTC.

CDR3 region: CASSIQGYGYTF. The CDR3 nucleotides read TGTGCCAGCAGCATACAGGGGTATGGCTACACCTTC. This chain links TRBV7-2 with TRBJ1-2; the match to TRBD1 covers 7 bases. V shed 5 bases and J 5 bases; nucleotides not matched to a gene: 2. This CDR3 comprises 12 residues. The germline CDR1 and CDR2 sequences are SGHTA and FQGNSA.

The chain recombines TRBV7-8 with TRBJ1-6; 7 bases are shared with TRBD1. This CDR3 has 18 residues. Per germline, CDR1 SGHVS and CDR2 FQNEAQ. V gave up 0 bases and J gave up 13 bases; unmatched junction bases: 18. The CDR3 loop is CASSLATRQGGSLRPLHF. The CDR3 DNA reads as TGTGCCAGCAGCTTAGCGACTCGACAGGGCGGGTCCCTCCGCCCCCTCCACTTT.

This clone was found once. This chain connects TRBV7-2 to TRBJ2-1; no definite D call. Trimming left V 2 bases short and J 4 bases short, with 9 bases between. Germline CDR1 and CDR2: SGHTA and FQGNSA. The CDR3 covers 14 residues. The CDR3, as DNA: TGTGCCAGCAGCTTAAATGGGCAGTACAATGAGCAGTTCTTC. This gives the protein CASSLNGQYNEQFF.

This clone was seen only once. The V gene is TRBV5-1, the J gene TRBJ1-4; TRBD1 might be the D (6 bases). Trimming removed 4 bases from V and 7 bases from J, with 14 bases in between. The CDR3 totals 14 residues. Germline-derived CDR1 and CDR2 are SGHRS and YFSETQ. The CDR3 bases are TGCGCCAGCAGCCCCCCAGGAGGGGGTGAAAAACTGTTTTTT. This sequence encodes CASSPPGGGEKLFF. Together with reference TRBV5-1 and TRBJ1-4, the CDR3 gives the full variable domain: KAGVTQTPRYLIKTRGQQVTLSCSPISGHRSVSWYQQTPGQGLQFLFEYFSETQRNKGNFPGRFSGRQFSNSRSEMNVSTLELGDSALYLCASSPPGGGEKLFFGSGTQLSVL.

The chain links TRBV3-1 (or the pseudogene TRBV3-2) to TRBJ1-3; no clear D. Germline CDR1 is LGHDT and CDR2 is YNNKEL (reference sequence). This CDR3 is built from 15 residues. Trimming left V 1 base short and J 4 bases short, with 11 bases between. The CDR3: CASSQGGLAGNTIYF. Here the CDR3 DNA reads TGTGCCAGCAGCCAAGGCGGGCTGGCCGGAAACACCATATATTTT.

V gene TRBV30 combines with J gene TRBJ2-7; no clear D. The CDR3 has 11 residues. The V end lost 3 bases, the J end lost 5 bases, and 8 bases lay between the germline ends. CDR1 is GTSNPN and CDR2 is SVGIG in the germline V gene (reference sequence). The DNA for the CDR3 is TGTGCCTGGAGCCATCACCACGAGCAGTACTTC. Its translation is CAWSHHHEQYF.

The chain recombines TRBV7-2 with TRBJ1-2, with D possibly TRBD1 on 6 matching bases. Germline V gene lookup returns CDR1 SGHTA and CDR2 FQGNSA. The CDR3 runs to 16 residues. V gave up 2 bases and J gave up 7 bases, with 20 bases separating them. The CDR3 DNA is TGTGCCAGCAGCTTAATGGTGTCAGGGGAGAGAGGTGGCTACACCTTC. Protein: CASSLMVSGERGGYTF.

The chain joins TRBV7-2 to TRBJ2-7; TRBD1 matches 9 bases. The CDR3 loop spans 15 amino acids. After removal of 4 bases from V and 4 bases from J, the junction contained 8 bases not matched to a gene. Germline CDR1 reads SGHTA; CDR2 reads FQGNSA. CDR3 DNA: TGTGCCAGCAGCTCGGGACAGGGCCCATTTTACGAGCAGTACTTC. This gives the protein CASSSGQGPFYEQYF.

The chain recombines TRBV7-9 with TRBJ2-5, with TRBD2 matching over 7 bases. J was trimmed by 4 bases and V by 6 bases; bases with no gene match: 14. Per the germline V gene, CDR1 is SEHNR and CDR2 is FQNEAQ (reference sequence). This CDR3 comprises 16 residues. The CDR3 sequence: CASRRRPSGARETQYF. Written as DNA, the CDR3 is TGTGCCAGCAGGAGGCGGCCGAGCGGGGCTCGAGAGACCCAGTACTTC. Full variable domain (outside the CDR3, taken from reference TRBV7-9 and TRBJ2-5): DTGVSQNPRHKITKRGQNVTFRCDPISEHNRLYWYRQTLGQGPEFLTYFQNEAQLEKSRLLSDRFSAERPKGSFSTLEIQRTEQGDSAMYLCASRRRPSGARETQYFGPGTRLLVL.

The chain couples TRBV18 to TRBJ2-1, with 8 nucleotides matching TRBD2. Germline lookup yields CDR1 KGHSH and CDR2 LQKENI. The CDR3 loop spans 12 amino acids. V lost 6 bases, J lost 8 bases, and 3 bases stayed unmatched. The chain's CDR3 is CASSGGVHEQFF. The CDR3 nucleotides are TGTGCCAGCTCCGGGGGGGTCCATGAGCAGTTCTTC.

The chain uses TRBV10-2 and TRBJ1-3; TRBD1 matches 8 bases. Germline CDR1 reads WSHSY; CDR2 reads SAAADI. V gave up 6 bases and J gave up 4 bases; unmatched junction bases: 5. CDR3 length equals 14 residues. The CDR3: CASRQTGDGNTIYF. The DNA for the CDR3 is TGCGCCAGCAGGCAGACAGGGGACGGAAACACCATATATTTT.

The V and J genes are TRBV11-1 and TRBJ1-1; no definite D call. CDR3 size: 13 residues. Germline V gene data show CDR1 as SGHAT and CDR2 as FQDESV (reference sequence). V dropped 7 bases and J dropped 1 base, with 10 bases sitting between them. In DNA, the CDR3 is TGTGCCAGCACCCTCACCCAGAACACTGAAGCTTTCTTT. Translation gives CASTLTQNTEAFF.

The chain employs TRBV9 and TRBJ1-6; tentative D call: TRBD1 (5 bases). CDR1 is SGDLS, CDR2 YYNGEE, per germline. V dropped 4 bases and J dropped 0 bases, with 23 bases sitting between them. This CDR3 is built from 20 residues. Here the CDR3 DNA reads TGTGCCAGCAGCCCAGACCCCTCCGACAGCCATCACTCCTATAATTCACCCCTCCACTTT. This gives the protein CASSPDPSDSHHSYNSPLHF. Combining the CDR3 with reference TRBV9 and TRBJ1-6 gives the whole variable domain DSGVTQTPKHLITATGQRVTLRCSPRSGDLSVYWYQQSLDQGLQFLIQYYNGEERAKGNILERFSAQQFPDLHSELNLSSLELGDSALYFCASSPDPSDSHHSYNSPLHFGNGTRLTVT.

CDR3 region: CASTSPRWRTGEILREAFF. The CDR3 DNA sequence: TGTGCCAGCACCTCTCCGAGATGGCGGACAGGGGAAATCCTCCGGGAAGCTTTCTTT. The J gene is TRBJ1-1, the V gene TRBV28; 9 nucleotides match TRBD1. Unmatched junction bases numbered 26, after V lost 7 bases and J lost 8 bases. Germline CDR1 is MDHEN and CDR2 is SYDVKM. The CDR3 is 19 residues long.

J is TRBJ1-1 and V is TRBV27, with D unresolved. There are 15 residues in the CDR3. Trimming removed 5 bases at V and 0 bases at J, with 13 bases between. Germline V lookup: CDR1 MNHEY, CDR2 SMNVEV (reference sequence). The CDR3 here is CASSRGSLMNTEAFF. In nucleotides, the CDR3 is TGTGCCAGCAGTCGTGGCAGCCTCATGAACACTGAAGCTTTCTTT.

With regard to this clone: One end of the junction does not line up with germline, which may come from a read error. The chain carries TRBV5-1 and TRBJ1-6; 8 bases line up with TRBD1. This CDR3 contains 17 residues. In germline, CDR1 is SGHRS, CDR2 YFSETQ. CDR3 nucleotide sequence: TGCGCCAGCAGCTTGGTCGGGACAGGCTCCCATAATTCACCCCTCCACTTT. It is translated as CASSLVGTGSHNSPLHF.

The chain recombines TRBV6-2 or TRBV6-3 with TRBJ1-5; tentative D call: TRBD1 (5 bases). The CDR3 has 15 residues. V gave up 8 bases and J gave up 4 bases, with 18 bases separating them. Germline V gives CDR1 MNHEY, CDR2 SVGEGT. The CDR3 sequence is CASGRGGKPNQPQHF. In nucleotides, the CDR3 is TGTGCCAGCGGCCGTGGGGGGAAACCGAATCAGCCCCAGCATTTT.